Shown below are 23 T cell receptor beta chains from a single sample sequenced in a study of cytotoxic CD8 clonotypes in ibrutinib-treated CLL. Measured with immunoSEQ multiplex PCR; TCRdb has only the in-frame clones, and not every one. Seen here are 120,000 to 150,000 clones, approximately 77% observed once, and the top ten hold approximately 30%. Material: PBMCs, obtained after 12 months of ibrutinib treatment. These TCRs come from a human donor with chronic lymphocytic leukemia.

This chain joins TRBV19 and TRBJ1-3; D not resolved. V was clipped by 1 base and J by 0 bases, with 10 bases between them. Germline-derived CDR1 and CDR2 are LNHDA and SQIVND (reference sequence). The CDR3 has 16 residues. The CDR3 DNA sequence: TGTGCCAGTAGTATAGGTTACGGGATCTCTGGAAACACCATATATTTT. The encoded protein is CASSIGYGISGNTIYF. The complete variable domain, with remaining parts taken from reference TRBV19 and TRBJ1-3, reads DGGITQSPKYLFRKEGQNVTLSCEQNLNHDAMYWYRQDPGQGLRLIYYSQIVNDFQKGDIAEGYSVSREKKESFPLTVTSAQKNPTAFYLCASSIGYGISGNTIYFGEGSWLTVV.

The chain combines TRBV11-2 with TRBJ2-1; D is ambiguous. V was clipped by 1 base and J by 0 bases, with 10 bases between them. Germline V lookup: CDR1 SGHAT, CDR2 FQNNGV. The CDR3 has 16 residues. CDR3 in amino acids: CASSLVPVSSYNEQFF. The CDR3 DNA is TGTGCCAGCAGCTTAGTCCCGGTGAGCTCCTACAATGAGCAGTTCTTC. Together with reference TRBV11-2 and TRBJ2-1, the CDR3 gives the full variable domain: EAGVAQSPRYKIIEKRQSVAFWCNPISGHATLYWYQQILGQGPKLLIQFQNNGVVDDSQLPKDRFSAERLKGVDSTLKIQPAKLEDSAVYLCASSLVPVSSYNEQFFGPGTRLTVL.

CDR3 bases: TGTGCCTGGAGTGACGACCAGTTTTCGAAGGGCAATCAGCCCCAGCATTTT. Protein sequence: CAWSDDQFSKGNQPQHF. The V gene is TRBV30, the J gene TRBJ1-5; D uncertain. Trimming shortened V by 1 base and J by 2 bases, and 18 bases separated the two germline ends. The CDR3 is made up of 17 amino acids. Germline values: CDR1 GTSNPN, CDR2 SVGIG (reference sequence). The whole variable domain, filled in from reference TRBV30 and TRBJ1-5, reads SQTIHQWPATLVQPVGSPLSLECTVEGTSNPNLYWYRQAAGRGLQLLFYSVGIGQISSEVPQNLSASRPQDRQFILSSKKLLLSDSGFYLCAWSDDQFSKGNQPQHFGDGTRLSIL.

This chain uses TRBV5-1 with TRBJ2-7; D ambiguous. Trimming shortened V by 5 bases and J by 3 bases, and 9 bases separated the two germline ends. There are 12 residues in the CDR3. The germline V gene encodes CDR1 SGHRS and CDR2 YFSETQ. CDR3 in DNA: TGCGCCAGCAGTGGGGTTTTCTACGAGCAGTACTTC. Translation: CASSGVFYEQYF.

The chain has TRBV7-2 and TRBJ2-1; 7 bases match TRBD1. This CDR3 contains 15 residues. Germline V gene sequence: CDR1 SGHTA, CDR2 FQGNSA. With 1 base clipped from V and 0 bases from J, the junction kept 0 bases outside the gene matches. CDR3 loop: CASSLGQGSYNEQFF. The CDR3, as DNA: TGTGCCAGCAGCTTAGGACAGGGCTCCTACAATGAGCAGTTCTTC.

This chain uses TRBV18 with TRBJ1-1, with TRBD1 as a possible D gene (6 bases). V lost 4 bases to trimming and J lost 1 base, with 10 bases between them. Germline CDR1 is KGHSH and CDR2 is LQKENI. This CDR3 region has 14 residues. The CDR3 here is CASSRGQPNTEAFF. In DNA form, the CDR3 reads TGTGCCAGCTCACGTGGACAGCCGAACACTGAAGCTTTCTTT.

CDR3 in amino acids: CASSLDLGFSYNSPLHF. DNA of the CDR3: TGCGCCAGCAGCTTGGATCTGGGTTTCTCCTATAATTCACCCCTCCACTTT. The chain employs TRBV5-1 and TRBJ1-6; unclear D gene. Between the trimmed V and J ends, which lost 0 bases and 0 bases, there was a span of 10 bases. This CDR3 contains 17 residues. Germline V gene data show CDR1 as SGHRS and CDR2 as YFSETQ.

The rearrangement uses TRBV30 and TRBJ2-5, with TRBD1 matching 9 bases. There are 13 residues in the CDR3. V was pared by 4 bases and J by 4 bases, with 4 bases of the junction left unmatched. Germline V gene sequence: CDR1 GTSNPN, CDR2 SVGIG (reference sequence). CDR3 loop: CAWMRQGVETQYF. In nucleotides, the CDR3 is TGTGCCTGGATGAGACAGGGGGTAGAGACCCAGTACTTC.

This CDR3 reads CASSRTGNYGYTF. CDR3 bases: TGTGCCAGCAGTCGGACAGGAAACTATGGCTACACCTTC. The rearrangement joins TRBV6-1 to TRBJ1-2, with TRBD1 identical over 7 bases. The CDR3 extends over 13 amino acids. V gave up 5 bases and J gave up 2 bases; unmatched junction bases: 2. Germline loops: CDR1 MNHNS, CDR2 SASEGT.

This clone was seen only once. This chain joins TRBV18 and TRBJ2-1; 8 bases agree with TRBD2. The CDR3 is made up of 17 amino acids. The ends lost 0 bases at V and 1 base at J; junction bases unmatched: 5. The V gene's germline CDR1 is KGHSH and CDR2 LQKENI. This chain's CDR3 is CASSPPAGGPSYNEQFF. The CDR3 nucleotides are TGTGCCAGCTCACCACCTGCGGGAGGACCTTCCTACAATGAGCAGTTCTTC.

The chain links TRBV28 to TRBJ2-3; a weak D match, TRBD2 (6 bases). The CDR3 sequence is 14 residues long. The V and J ends lost 5 bases and 6 bases respectively, with 15 bases between them. Germline assignment: CDR1 MDHEN and CDR2 SYDVKM. The CDR3 DNA sequence: TGTGCCAGCAGTCTACCGACTAGAGCTGATACGCAGTATTTT. Its protein product is CASSLPTRADTQYF.

V is TRBV5-5 and J is TRBJ2-3; 8 bases map to TRBD2. The germline gives CDR1 SGHKS, CDR2 YYEKEE (reference sequence). The CDR3 consists of 16 residues. The V segment lost 3 bases and the J segment 0 bases; nucleotides outside the gene matches: 6. In DNA, the CDR3 is TGTGCCAGCAGCTCGAGACTAGCGCCTAGCACAGATACGCAGTATTTT. Encoded protein: CASSSRLAPSTDTQYF.

The chain combines TRBV7-2 with TRBJ1-2, with TRBD1 identical over 10 bases. Germline assignment: CDR1 SGHTA and CDR2 FQGNSA. Trimming cost V 5 bases and J 3 bases; bases outside gene matches: 6. The length of the CDR3 is 15 residues. CDR3 residues: CASSLRQGADYGYTF. CDR3 in DNA: TGTGCCAGCAGCCTAAGACAGGGGGCGGACTATGGCTACACCTTC.

This chain uses TRBV28 with TRBJ2-7; 8 bases fit TRBD1. The CDR3 runs to 12 residues. The junction had 6 bases not matched to a gene; V was cut back by 5 bases and J by 9 bases. In germline, CDR1 is MDHEN, CDR2 SYDVKM. CDR3 nucleotides: TGTGCCAGCAGTATGGACAGGGATGGGCAGTACTTC. This translates into CASSMDRDGQYF.

This clone appeared a single time. This chain uses TRBV6-5 with TRBJ1-1; D is uncertain. The CDR3 has 12 amino acids. V gave up 6 bases and J gave up 6 bases, with 11 bases separating them. Germline V gives CDR1 MNHEY, CDR2 SVGAGI. The CDR3 reads CASSAFLSEAFF. DNA of the CDR3: TGTGCCAGCAGCGCCTTCTTGTCTGAAGCTTTCTTT.

The rearrangement joins TRBV15 to TRBJ1-2, with 7 bases matching TRBD1. J gave up 4 bases and V 0 bases, and 5 bases lay outside the gene matches. CDR1 is LNHNV, CDR2 YYDKDF, per germline (reference sequence). The CDR3 consists of 15 residues. CDR3 in DNA: TGTGCCACCAGCAGAGAAGCAGGGGGTAGCTATGGCTACACCTTC. Its protein product is CATSREAGGSYGYTF.

The chain joins TRBV29-1 to TRBJ2-5; D may be TRBD2 (6 bases). The germline V and J ends were trimmed by 6 bases and 5 bases, with 16 bases remaining between them. The CDR3 extends over 13 amino acids. The V gene's germline CDR1 is SQVTM and CDR2 ANQGSEA. CDR3 sequence: CSVAPGVGETQYF. The CDR3 bases are TGCAGCGTAGCCCCGGGGGTGGGGGAGACCCAGTACTTC.

This chain connects TRBV19 to TRBJ2-7; maybe TRBD2 (5 bases). Trimming left V 4 bases short and J 0 bases short, with 10 bases between. Per germline, CDR1 LNHDA and CDR2 SQIVND (reference sequence). This CDR3 comprises 14 residues. The CDR3 DNA sequence: TGTGCCAGTAGTAAGGGAGCTTCCTCCTACGAGCAGTACTTC. This codes for CASSKGASSYEQYF. Based on the CDR3 plus reference TRBV19 and TRBJ2-7, the full variable domain is DGGITQSPKYLFRKEGQNVTLSCEQNLNHDAMYWYRQDPGQGLRLIYYSQIVNDFQKGDIAEGYSVSREKKESFPLTVTSAQKNPTAFYLCASSKGASSYEQYFGPGTRLTVT.

V gene TRBV6-5 combines with J gene TRBJ2-1, with 9 bases lining up with TRBD1. The V gene's germline CDR1 is MNHEY and CDR2 SVGAGI. V was pared by 2 bases and J by 7 bases, with 6 bases of the junction left unmatched. The CDR3 consists of 15 residues. The CDR3 loop is CASSYGTGTANEQFF. The DNA of the CDR3 is TGTGCCAGCAGTTACGGGACAGGGACGGCGAATGAGCAGTTCTTC.

The rearrangement links TRBV9 to TRBJ2-3; D is undetermined. This CDR3 contains 14 residues. The V and J ends lost 0 bases and 3 bases respectively, with 8 bases between them. CDR1 is SGDLS, CDR2 YYNGEE, per germline. CDR3 coding DNA: TGTGCCAGCAGCGTAGGTTCCCGGACAGATACGCAGTATTTT. Translation: CASSVGSRTDTQYF. Full variable domain (remainder filled in from reference TRBV9 and TRBJ2-3): DSGVTQTPKHLITATGQRVTLRCSPRSGDLSVYWYQQSLDQGLQFLIQYYNGEERAKGNILERFSAQQFPDLHSELNLSSLELGDSALYFCASSVGSRTDTQYFGPGTRLTVL.

This clone was found once. The chain uses TRBV6-6 and TRBJ2-5; D gene ambiguous. Trimming shortened V by 5 bases and J by 6 bases, and 19 bases separated the two germline ends. The germline V gene encodes CDR1 MNHNY and CDR2 SVGAGI (reference sequence). The CDR3 covers 15 residues. The CDR3 here is CASSRLAPDGQTQYF. DNA of the CDR3: TGTGCCAGCAGTCGGTTGGCACCCGACGGGCAGACCCAGTACTTC.

V gene TRBV5-1 combines with J gene TRBJ2-5; tentative D call: TRBD2 (5 bases). The CDR3 has 12 residues. V was pared by 3 bases and J by 3 bases, with 6 bases between. Germline V CDR1 and CDR2: SGHRS, YFSETQ. The CDR3 DNA reads TGCGCCAGCAGCTGGGGAGAAGAGACCCAGTACTTC. It encodes CASSWGEETQYF.

The chain joins TRBV18 to TRBJ1-3; 9 nucleotides agree with TRBD1. The germline gives CDR1 KGHSH, CDR2 LQKENI. The CDR3 length is 17 residues. V lost 2 bases and J lost 1; bases outside the gene matches: 6. The CDR3 loop reads CASSPETGGLSGNTIYF. The CDR3 nucleotides are TGTGCCAGCTCACCAGAGACAGGGGGACTTTCTGGAAACACCATATATTTT.